This T cell receptor (beta chain) comes out of a study of T cell responses to AZD1222 COVID-19 vaccine. Overall study results and limits: Clonal diversity may have been underestimated in mostly white British donors.

The CDR3 covers 14 residues. Trimming removed 3 bases from V and 3 bases from J, with 9 bases in between. The germline V gene encodes CDR1 ENHRY and CDR2 SYGVKD. In the case of this clone: Antigen specificity is unknown.

Generated by immunoSEQ multiplex PCR, the TCRdb table keeps only in-frame clones and is missing some. Of nearly 110,000 clones in the sample, around 92% were seen once. The source material was peripheral blood, sampled 28 days after the second AZD1222 dose. The genes are TRBV10-3 and TRBJ1-3; TRBD1 might be the D (6 bases). This sequence originates from an adult who received the AZD1222 COVID-19 vaccine. The CDR3 is CAISDAGVGNTIYF. The CDR3 DNA reads as TGTGCCATCAGTGACGCAGGGGTTGGAAACACCATATATTTT.